A selection of T cell receptor beta chains follows, all from one sample in a study of shared clonotypes between healthy human individuals. Assay used: immunoSEQ multiplex PCR; TCRdb lists only in-frame clones, some missing. This sample has some 490,000 clones, with approximately 82% found just once. Sequencing was performed on PBMCs. Receptors originate from a middle-aged woman in good health. Some clones in this sample may be carry-over from other donors' samples. CDR3s include the opening cysteine and the closing phenylalanine or tryptophan. The order of the fields is J gene, V gene, CDR3 protein.

J gene: TRBJ2-2
V gene: TRBV7-2
CDR3 protein: CASSPTAVTGELFF

J gene: TRBJ2-7
V gene: TRBV13
CDR3 protein: CASSLRKGEYYEQYF

J gene: TRBJ2-7
V gene: TRBV5-6
CDR3 protein: CASSGSRVREYF

J gene: TRBJ1-4
V gene: TRBV9
CDR3 protein: CASSVGSGGGEKLFF

J gene: TRBJ1-5
V gene: TRBV19
CDR3 protein: CASSIWRGAHQPQHF

J gene: TRBJ2-7
V gene: TRBV11-2
CDR3 protein: CASSSDRGRAYEQYF

J gene: TRBJ2-5
V gene: TRBV6-1
CDR3 protein: CASRRGLRETQYF

J gene: TRBJ2-2
V gene: TRBV2
CDR3 protein: CASRYTGELFF

J gene: TRBJ2-5
V gene: TRBV10-3
CDR3 protein: CASQTDFQETQYF

J gene: TRBJ2-3
V gene: TRBV18
CDR3 protein: CASSPLVGLIGDTQYF

J gene: TRBJ2-7
V gene: TRBV2
CDR3 protein: CASSEIYEQYF

J gene: TRBJ1-1
V gene: TRBV18
CDR3 protein: CASSPPDRVAEAFF

J gene: TRBJ1-2
V gene: TRBV6-5
CDR3 protein: CASSYRKGLYGYTF

J gene: TRBJ1-1
V gene: TRBV10-2
CDR3 protein: CASSEVGGGTEAFF